This T cell receptor beta chain was sequenced for a study of blood T cell repertoires in COVID-19. Study as a whole: Acute and convalescent COVID-19 specimens originated in the United States, Italy and Spain. T cells, B-cell-depleted T cells, or PBMCs supplied cDNA or gDNA.

Profiling relied on immunoSEQ multiplex PCR, and the TCRdb table lists in-frame clones only, not all of them. The table shows about 360,000 clones, with about 90% occurring only once. With 1 base removed from V and 4 bases from J, the gap between germline ends came to 11 bases. Per germline, CDR1 GTSNPN and CDR2 SVGIG (reference sequence). This CDR3 spans 13 amino acids. Each participant's cohort was designated according to participant-reported clinical history. Recovered Cohort 3 donors showed two negative PCRs, clearance, or symptom resolution. The specimen sequenced was PBMCs or T cells enriched from blood (not recorded which). J is TRBJ2-7 and V is TRBV30; tentatively, D is TRBD1 (6 bases). The source of this sequence is a young man who had recovered from COVID-19. The CDR3 DNA sequence: TGTGCCTGGAGTGCCGGGACACCGTACGAGCAGTACTTC. Translation gives CAWSAGTPYEQYF.